One and the same sample provided the 26 T cell receptor beta chains below, sequenced in a study of T cells expressing NK-cell markers. TCRdb re-called the 5' RACE reads and shows each CDR3 protein once, DNA omitted. The sample holds 300,000 to 450,000 distinct CDR3 sequences. The sample consisted of blood T cells: a sorted CD56 or NKG2C T cell subset, CD4+ or CD8+ T cells, or bulk PBMC T cells (not recorded which). The receptors stem from a man aged 18 to 69 in good health.

The V and J genes are TRBV5-1 and TRBJ2-7. The CDR3 is made up of 14 amino acids. Germline CDR1 is SGHRS and CDR2 is YFSETQ. Here the CDR3 reads CASSSIHGDYEQYF.

J is TRBJ2-3 and V is TRBV6-1; lacking DNA, the TRBD2 call made by TCRdb goes unchecked. This CDR3 comprises 15 residues. Looked up from germline, CDR1 is MNHNS and CDR2 is SASEGT. The CDR3 loop is CASSVGLAAGDTQYF.

This chain connects TRBV20-1 to TRBJ2-1; the TCRdb D gene call, TRBD1, has no DNA to confirm it. Germline CDR1 reads DFQATT; CDR2 reads SNEGSKA (reference sequence). The CDR3 sequence is 12 residues long. CDR3 sequence reads: CSARRSPHEQFF.

The genes are TRBV6-2 or TRBV6-3 and TRBJ1-5; the TRBD1 assignment by TCRdb is unverifiable without DNA. The CDR3 totals 15 residues. CDR1 is MNHEY and CDR2 is SVGEGT in the germline V gene. CDR3 protein: CASGPGTGYNQPQHF.

J is TRBJ2-5 and V is TRBV18; the TRBD2 assignment by TCRdb is unverifiable without DNA. This CDR3 spans 16 amino acids. Germline assignment: CDR1 KGHSH and CDR2 LQKENI. The CDR3 here is CASSPSWALAEETQYF.

This rearrangement joins TRBV29-1 to TRBJ2-3; TCRdb gives TRBD1 as the D gene, but with no DNA this cannot be confirmed. Germline CDR1 is SQVTM and CDR2 is ANQGSEA. CDR3 size: 15 residues. The CDR3 is CSANRLWGFTDTQYF.

The CDR3 here is CASSSTTTVSGNTIYF. The chain links TRBV5-1 to TRBJ1-3. The CDR3 runs to 16 residues. In germline, CDR1 is SGHRS, CDR2 YFSETQ.

This chain links TRBV23-1 with TRBJ1-2; the TRBD1 assignment by TCRdb is unverifiable without DNA. TRBV23-1 is noted as an ORF with a role that remains uncertain. The CDR3 runs to 15 residues. This CDR3 is CASSQSTGQLYGYTF.

The J gene is TRBJ2-2, the V gene TRBV5-1; the TCRdb call, TRBD1, lacks DNA for checking. Germline loops: CDR1 SGHRS, CDR2 YFSETQ. The CDR3 has 16 residues. CDR3 sequence reads: CASSLAGGGHDGELFF.

V usage is TRBV6-1 and J usage is TRBJ1-3; TCRdb indicates TRBD1, and absent DNA this call remains unverified. This CDR3 is 15 amino acids long. Germline V CDR1 and CDR2: MNHNS, SASEGT. The CDR3 here is CASSGGRTSGNTIYF.

This chain links TRBV5-5 with TRBJ2-2; TCRdb outputs TRBD1, but without DNA this stays unchecked. The CDR3 has 15 amino acids. Per the germline V gene, CDR1 is SGHKS and CDR2 is YYEKEE (reference sequence). This chain's CDR3 is CASSLREGATGELFF.

The rearrangement joins TRBV5-1 to TRBJ2-1; no DNA is available, so the TRBD1 call from TCRdb remains unchecked. Germline loops: CDR1 SGHRS, CDR2 YFSETQ. This CDR3 is 16 amino acids long. This CDR3 is CASSSGRGLIYNEQFF.

The chain employs TRBV9 and TRBJ1-1; TCRdb returns TRBD1, unconfirmable since there is no DNA. CDR1 SGDLS and CDR2 YYNGEE come from the germline V gene. The CDR3 extends over 15 amino acids. The CDR3 spells CASSVVAGQGTEAFF.

The chain recombines TRBV20-1 with TRBJ2-7; TCRdb gives TRBD2 as the D gene, but with no DNA this cannot be confirmed. Germline V CDR1 and CDR2: DFQATT, SNEGSKA (reference sequence). CDR3 length: 12 amino acids. CDR3 sequence reads: CSAKSRVGEQYF.

This chain connects TRBV6-1 to TRBJ2-1; with no DNA, the TCRdb D assignment of TRBD2 cannot be verified. The CDR3 totals 14 residues. Germline values: CDR1 MNHNS, CDR2 SASEGT. This chain's CDR3 is CASSTPRLANEQFF.

The chain combines TRBV20-1 with TRBJ1-2. Looked up from germline, CDR1 is DFQATT and CDR2 is SNEGSKA (reference sequence). The CDR3 has 11 amino acids. The chain's CDR3 is CSAQYGDGYTF.

The rearrangement uses TRBV7-2 and TRBJ2-3; the D call of TRBD1 rests on TCRdb alone, since no DNA is present to check it. The V gene's germline CDR1 is SGHTA and CDR2 FQGNSA. The CDR3 has 16 amino acids. The CDR3 is CASSLIPAGGTDTQYF.

The gene calls are TRBV6-2 or TRBV6-3 and TRBJ2-3. The CDR3 runs to 11 residues. From germline, CDR1 is MNHEY and CDR2 SVGEGT. CDR3: CASRRLEPRYF.

The chain uses TRBV5-1 and TRBJ1-2; TCRdb's assignment of TRBD1 cannot be checked, as there is no DNA. The CDR3 runs 18 residues. Germline lookup yields CDR1 SGHRS and CDR2 YFSETQ. The chain's CDR3 is CASSLFLVGQAFHYGYTF. Looking up the rest from reference TRBV5-1 and TRBJ1-2 gives the full variable domain: KAGVTQTPRYLIKTRGQQVTLSCSPISGHRSVSWYQQTPGQGLQFLFEYFSETQRNKGNFPGRFSGRQFSNSRSEMNVSTLELGDSALYLCASSLFLVGQAFHYGYTFGSGTRLTVV.

The genes are TRBV7-9 and TRBJ2-5; TCRdb selects TRBD2, and the lack of DNA leaves this call unchecked. The CDR3 is made up of 15 amino acids. Germline assignment: CDR1 SEHNR and CDR2 FQNEAQ (reference sequence). CDR3 sequence reads: CASRSTSGGRETQYF.

The gene calls are TRBV10-2 and TRBJ2-1. Germline V gene lookup returns CDR1 WSHSY and CDR2 SAAADI. The CDR3 has 14 residues. The CDR3 region is CASSREGLYNEQFF.

This chain uses TRBV18 with TRBJ2-2. The CDR3 loop spans 15 amino acids. The germline V gene has CDR1 KGHSH and CDR2 LQKENI. The CDR3 loop is CASSPNKLGTGELFF.

The CDR3 loop is CASSSYSVSEAFF. The rearrangement links TRBV11-2 to TRBJ1-1. From germline, CDR1 is SGHAT and CDR2 FQNNGV. The CDR3 spans 13 residues.

The gene calls are TRBV6-1 and TRBJ2-5. The CDR3 loop spans 12 amino acids. Per germline, CDR1 MNHNS and CDR2 SASEGT. CDR3 amino acids: CASSERWETQYF.

The chain carries TRBV27 and TRBJ1-6; TCRdb names TRBD1, which stays unverified in the absence of DNA. Germline CDR1 and CDR2: MNHEY and SMNVEV (reference sequence). CDR3 length: 11 residues. The CDR3 is CASSWGPPLHF.

V is TRBV5-1 and J is TRBJ2-2. Per germline, CDR1 SGHRS and CDR2 YFSETQ. The CDR3 has 13 amino acids. CDR3 residues: CASSIREVGELFF.